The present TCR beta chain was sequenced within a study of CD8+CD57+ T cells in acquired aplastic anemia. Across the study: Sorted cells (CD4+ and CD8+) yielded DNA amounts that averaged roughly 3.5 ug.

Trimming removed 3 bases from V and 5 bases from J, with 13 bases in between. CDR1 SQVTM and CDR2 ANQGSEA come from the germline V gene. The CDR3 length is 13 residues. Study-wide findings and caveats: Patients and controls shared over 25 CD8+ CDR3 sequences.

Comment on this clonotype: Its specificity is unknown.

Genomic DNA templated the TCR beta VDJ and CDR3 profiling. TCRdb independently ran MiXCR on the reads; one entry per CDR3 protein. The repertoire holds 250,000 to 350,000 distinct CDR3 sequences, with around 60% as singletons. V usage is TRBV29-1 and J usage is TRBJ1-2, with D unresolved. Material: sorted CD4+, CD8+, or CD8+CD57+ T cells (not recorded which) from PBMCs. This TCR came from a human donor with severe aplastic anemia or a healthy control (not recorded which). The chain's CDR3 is CSVDIGVPYGYTF. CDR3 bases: TGCAGCGTTGATATCGGGGTACCGTATGGCTACACCTTC.